The 27 T cell receptor beta chains reported below all come from one sample, sequenced in a study of T cell responses to AZD1222 COVID-19 vaccine. Sequencing used immunoSEQ multiplex PCR; TCRdb keeps in-frame clones, though not all of them. Here the sample spans 130,000 or so clones, 90% to 95% being singletons. The sequencing here drew on peripheral blood, taken on day 0 of MenACWY control vaccination. The receptors were sampled from an adult in good health.

The chain links TRBV18 to TRBJ2-1; D perhaps matches TRBD2 (5 bases). Germline CDR1 KGHSH, CDR2 LQKENI. This CDR3 spans 15 amino acids. V was pared by 0 bases and J by 4 bases, with 10 bases between. The CDR3 bases are TGTGCCAGCTCACCACCCGGGCTAGCATACAATGAGCAGTTCTTC. Amino acids: CASSPPGLAYNEQFF.

The CDR3 DNA reads as TGTGCCAGCAGTGCTGTAGATAGCAATCAGCCCCAGCATTTT. It yields the protein CASSAVDSNQPQHF. The chain employs TRBV28 and TRBJ1-5; D call uncertain. Between the trimmed V and J ends, which lost 5 bases and 0 bases, there was a span of 8 bases. This CDR3 comprises 14 residues. From germline, CDR1 is MDHEN and CDR2 SYDVKM.

This clone occurred once. DNA of the CDR3: TGTGCCAGCAGTGAAGGGGGGGCTTGGTATGGCTACACCTTC. Translating it yields CASSEGGAWYGYTF. V usage is TRBV2 and J usage is TRBJ1-2, with D maybe TRBD1 (6 bases). The CDR3 is 14 residues long. CDR1 is SNHLY, CDR2 FYNNEI, per germline. V gave up 1 base and J gave up 5 bases, with 11 bases separating them.

The chain links TRBV9 to TRBJ1-1; TRBD1 aligns across 7 bases. V dropped 4 bases and J dropped 4; count of bases not matched to a gene: 7. The CDR3 length is 14 residues. Germline V gene sequence: CDR1 SGDLS, CDR2 YYNGEE. The CDR3 bases are TGTGCCAGCAGCCTACAGGGGAGTAGCACTGAAGCTTTCTTT. Translating gives CASSLQGSSTEAFF.

This clone was picked up one time. J is TRBJ1-2 and V is TRBV18; D is undetermined. The CDR3 consists of 14 residues. Per germline, CDR1 KGHSH and CDR2 LQKENI. V dropped 0 bases and J dropped 0 bases, with 5 bases sitting between them. The CDR3 DNA follows: TGTGCCAGCTCACCACCGGGCCCTAACTATGGCTACACCTTC. Residues: CASSPPGPNYGYTF.

The chain combines TRBV28 with TRBJ2-2; D might be TRBD1 (6 bases). The CDR3 runs to 15 residues. Germline V gene sequence: CDR1 MDHEN, CDR2 SYDVKM. V dropped 8 bases and J dropped 1 base, with 14 bases sitting between them. CDR3 in amino acids: CASGPMGQNTGELFF. The CDR3 DNA reads as TGTGCCAGCGGTCCCATGGGACAGAACACCGGGGAGCTGTTTTTT.

The gene calls are TRBV19 and TRBJ1-5; D may be TRBD1 (5 bases). CDR1 LNHDA and CDR2 SQIVND come from the germline V gene (reference sequence). Trimming pared 0 bases from V and 2 bases from J, leaving 11 bases between. This CDR3 has 16 amino acids. CDR3 protein: CASSIDGGMGNQPQHF. The CDR3 DNA reads TGTGCCAGTAGTATAGATGGGGGAATGGGCAATCAGCCCCAGCATTTT.

The chain carries TRBV5-1 and TRBJ1-1; no definite D call. The CDR3 consists of 12 residues. CDR1 SGHRS and CDR2 YFSETQ come from the germline V gene. Trimming stripped 5 bases from V and 4 bases from J, with 9 bases between. DNA for the CDR3: TGCGCCAGCAGGGATTTGGGCACTGAAGCTTTCTTT. Residues: CASRDLGTEAFF. Drawing the rest from reference TRBV5-1 and TRBJ1-1, the complete variable domain is KAGVTQTPRYLIKTRGQQVTLSCSPISGHRSVSWYQQTPGQGLQFLFEYFSETQRNKGNFPGRFSGRQFSNSRSEMNVSTLELGDSALYLCASRDLGTEAFFGQGTRLTVV.

The chain uses TRBV9 and TRBJ1-1; TRBD1 matches 9 bases. V lost 2 bases and J lost 6; bases outside the gene matches: 2. The CDR3 sequence is 13 residues long. The germline V gene has CDR1 SGDLS and CDR2 YYNGEE. CDR3 DNA sequence: TGTGCCAGCAGCGTGGGGGACAGGGCTGAAGCTTTCTTT. Translated, it gives CASSVGDRAEAFF. The full variable domain, in which reference TRBV9 and TRBJ1-1 provide the parts outside the CDR3, is DSGVTQTPKHLITATGQRVTLRCSPRSGDLSVYWYQQSLDQGLQFLIQYYNGEERAKGNILERFSAQQFPDLHSELNLSSLELGDSALYFCASSVGDRAEAFFGQGTRLTVV.

V is TRBV12-3 or TRBV12-4 and J is TRBJ1-1, with TRBD1 identical over 9 bases. V lost 8 bases, J lost 1 base, and 2 bases stayed unmatched. The CDR3 covers 13 residues. For the CDR3, the DNA is TGTGCCAGCGTGGGACAGGGGAACACTGAAGCTTTCTTT. Amino acids: CASVGQGNTEAFF.

The chain couples TRBV19 to TRBJ1-1; D gene uncertain. V dropped 3 bases and J dropped 1 base, with 15 bases sitting between them. Looked up from germline, CDR1 is LNHDA and CDR2 is SQIVND (reference sequence). There are 16 residues in the CDR3. The CDR3 sequence is CASSMVGGLGNTEAFF. CDR3 in DNA: TGTGCCAGTAGTATGGTTGGAGGGTTGGGGAACACTGAAGCTTTCTTT. Supplemented by reference TRBV19 and TRBJ1-1, the full variable domain reads DGGITQSPKYLFRKEGQNVTLSCEQNLNHDAMYWYRQDPGQGLRLIYYSQIVNDFQKGDIAEGYSVSREKKESFPLTVTSAQKNPTAFYLCASSMVGGLGNTEAFFGQGTRLTVV.

There are a few counts of this clone. The chain is built from TRBV29-1 and TRBJ2-5; possibly TRBD2 for D (5 bases). The germline CDR1 and CDR2 sequences are SQVTM and ANQGSEA. V was cut by 4 bases and J by 4 bases, with 10 bases left in between. The CDR3 covers 12 residues. CDR3 nucleotide sequence: TGCAGCGTTGGCGCAGGAGGAGAGACCCAGTACTTC. Its protein product is CSVGAGGETQYF.

This clone has only one observation. The chain links TRBV7-9 to TRBJ2-1; TRBD2 aligns across 9 bases. This CDR3 region has 12 residues. Unmatched junction bases numbered 8, after V lost 5 bases and J lost 15 bases. Germline values: CDR1 SEHNR, CDR2 FQNEAQ (reference sequence). CDR3 DNA: TGTGCCAGCAGCGGGGTAGCGGGAGATGGGTTCTTC. This translates into CASSGVAGDGFF.

The V and J genes are TRBV4-2 and TRBJ2-2; 8 nucleotides match TRBD2. V shed 4 bases, J shed 6 bases, and the junction held 4 bases outside the gene matches. The CDR3 runs to 14 residues. Germline V gene data show CDR1 as LGHNA and CDR2 as YNFKEQ. CDR3 DNA: TGTGCCAGCAGCCGTAGCGGGGATGCCGGGGAGCTGTTTTTT. It encodes CASSRSGDAGELFF.

The chain is built from TRBV5-4 and TRBJ1-2; D ambiguous. The germline V and J ends were trimmed by 2 bases and 0 bases, with 8 bases remaining between them. Germline loops: CDR1 SGHNT, CDR2 YYREEE (reference sequence). The CDR3 totals 14 residues. The CDR3 bases are TGTGCCAGCAGCTTTGGACCGACTAACTATGGCTACACCTTC. Its protein product is CASSFGPTNYGYTF.

V and J are TRBV5-4 and TRBJ2-5, with 7 bases fitting TRBD1. Germline CDR1 SGHNT, CDR2 YYREEE (reference sequence). CDR3 length: 14 residues. J gave up 5 bases and V 4 bases, and 8 bases lay outside the gene matches. CDR3 loop: CASSLRDRDETQYF. CDR3 bases: TGTGCCAGCAGCCTAAGAGACAGGGATGAGACCCAGTACTTC.

The chain links TRBV3-1 (or the pseudogene TRBV3-2) to TRBJ1-2; no reliable D call. Trimming cost V 0 bases and J 8 bases, with 19 bases left between them. The CDR3 covers 16 residues. The germline V gene has CDR1 LGHDT and CDR2 YNNKEL (reference sequence). In nucleotides, the CDR3 is TGTGCCAGCAGCCAAGATTCCCTGACTGAGACGGTGGGCTACACCTTC. Residues: CASSQDSLTETVGYTF.

V is TRBV19 and J is TRBJ2-1; 7 bases align to TRBD2. Germline V gene lookup returns CDR1 LNHDA and CDR2 SQIVND (reference sequence). Trimming at V came to 6 bases and at J to 4 bases, leaving 3 bases not matched to a gene. This CDR3 has 13 residues. The CDR3 DNA follows: TGTGCCAGTAGACTGGGGGGGTACAATGAGCAGTTCTTC. Translation gives CASRLGGYNEQFF.

This chain joins TRBV7-2 and TRBJ1-5; D not certain. Between the trimmed V and J ends, which lost 2 bases and 5 bases, there was a span of 7 bases. CDR1 and CDR2 from the germline V gene are SGHTA and FQGNSA. The CDR3 consists of 13 residues. The CDR3 nucleotides are TGTGCCAGCAGCTTATTTCTAGATCAGCCCCAGCATTTT. This gives the protein CASSLFLDQPQHF.

The count of this clone is one. The gene calls are TRBV7-9 and TRBJ1-1, with 7 bases matching TRBD1. The V and J ends lost 5 bases and 5 bases, in that order; junction bases with no gene match: 5. The CDR3 consists of 13 residues. Per the germline V gene, CDR1 is SEHNR and CDR2 is FQNEAQ (reference sequence). CDR3: CASSPQGLTEAFF. CDR3 nucleotides: TGTGCCAGCAGCCCACAGGGGTTGACTGAAGCTTTCTTT.

The chain couples TRBV6-5 to TRBJ2-3; a weak D match, TRBD2 (6 bases). This CDR3 has 15 amino acids. CDR1 and CDR2 (germline): MNHEY, SVGAGI. The V end lost 4 bases, the J end lost 6 bases, and 17 bases lay between the germline ends. The chain's CDR3 is CASSSGDWGLDTQYF. CDR3 in DNA: TGTGCCAGCAGTTCCGGGGACTGGGGGTTGGATACGCAGTATTTT.

The chain has TRBV19 and TRBJ1-5; 7 positions match TRBD1. The CDR3 loop spans 14 amino acids. V trimming: 4 bases; J trimming: 6 bases; junction bases outside the gene matches: 6. Germline V gives CDR1 LNHDA, CDR2 SQIVND (reference sequence). CDR3 bases: TGTGCCAGTAGTACCCGACAGGGTGGTCAGCCCCAGCATTTT. Protein: CASSTRQGGQPQHF.

The genes are TRBV28 and TRBJ2-7, with 8 bases identical to TRBD1. This CDR3 is built from 15 residues. Germline V gene data show CDR1 as MDHEN and CDR2 as SYDVKM. J gave up 6 bases and V 3 bases, and 10 bases lay outside the gene matches. The CDR3: CASSLARAGGFEQYF. CDR3 sequence (DNA): TGTGCCAGCAGTTTGGCCAGGGCAGGGGGCTTCGAGCAGTACTTC. The whole variable domain, remainder taken from reference TRBV28 and TRBJ2-7, is DVKVTQSSRYLVKRTGEKVFLECVQDMDHENMFWYRQDPGLGLRLIYFSYDVKMKEKGDIPEGYSVSREKKERFSLILESASTNQTSMYLCASSLARAGGFEQYFGPGTRLTVT.

The chain joins TRBV18 to TRBJ1-5, with D unresolved. The CDR3 runs to 15 residues. Germline V CDR1 and CDR2: KGHSH, LQKENI. V lost 4 bases to trimming and J lost 7 bases, with 17 bases between them. The CDR3: CASSLATGWRQPQHF. DNA for the CDR3: TGTGCCAGCTCACTTGCTACGGGATGGAGGCAGCCCCAGCATTTT.

The rearrangement joins TRBV3-1 (or the pseudogene TRBV3-2) to TRBJ1-2, with D possibly matching TRBD1 (6 bases). The CDR3 has 14 amino acids. V was clipped by 0 bases and J by 5 bases, with 10 bases between them. The V gene's germline CDR1 is LGHDT and CDR2 YNNKEL (reference sequence). This CDR3 reads CASSQDGQLYGYTF. CDR3 bases: TGTGCCAGCAGCCAAGATGGACAGCTGTATGGCTACACCTTC.

The V gene is TRBV24-1, the J gene TRBJ1-2; 8 bases fit TRBD1. The V gene end was trimmed by 3 bases and the J gene end by 8 bases; junction bases not matched to a gene: 10. In germline, CDR1 is KGHDR, CDR2 SFDVKD. This CDR3 is built from 15 residues. The CDR3 protein is CATSDGSGQGNGYTF. The CDR3 bases are TGTGCCACCAGTGATGGGTCCGGACAGGGTAACGGCTACACCTTC.

The chain is built from TRBV5-4 and TRBJ1-2; tentatively, D is TRBD1 (5 bases). With 4 bases removed from V and 11 bases from J, the gap between germline ends came to 15 bases. CDR1 is SGHNT and CDR2 is YYREEE in the germline V gene (reference sequence). This CDR3 contains 12 residues. The chain's CDR3 is CASSRGTPEYTF. The CDR3 nucleotides read TGTGCCAGCAGCCGGGGGACGCCGGAATACACCTTC.